This T cell receptor (beta chain) is from a study of identical twins. V dropped 5 bases and J dropped 1 base, with 16 bases sitting between them. This CDR3 region has 16 residues. From germline, CDR1 is SEHNR and CDR2 FQNEAQ (reference sequence). Using its own MiXCR run on the 5' RACE reads, TCRdb lists one record per CDR3 protein. The table has 400,000 to 500,000 distinct CDR3 sequences, less than 20% seen once. This receptor was obtained from a man aged 45 to 65 in good health. The chain has TRBV7-9 and TRBJ2-3; a weak D match, TRBD2 (6 bases). The sequencing sample was made of naive T cells sorted from blood. DNA for the CDR3: TGTGCCAGCAGCCCCCCGGCGGGATGGGGCACAGATACGCAGTATTTT. Its protein product is CASSPPAGWGTDTQYF. Variable domain in full (rest from reference TRBV7-9 and TRBJ2-3): DTGVSQNPRHKITKRGQNVTFRCDPISEHNRLYWYRQTLGQGPEFLTYFQNEAQLEKSRLLSDRFSAERPKGSFSTLEIQRTEQGDSAMYLCASSPPAGWGTDTQYFGPGTRLTVL.